This TCR beta chain was found in a study of shared clonotypes between healthy human individuals. Study-level results: Researchers sampled blood only, noting tissue repertoires likely differ.

With regard to this clone: Its antigen is still unknown.

Trimming stripped 6 bases from V and 2 bases from J, with 11 bases between. The CDR3 runs 14 residues. Germline V CDR1 and CDR2: GTSNPN, SVGIG (reference sequence). Researchers divided each subset's genomic DNA evenly across several immunoSEQ plates. For unsorted PBMC, 250 to 350 ng DNA per replicate equaled tens of thousands of T cell genomes. Sequencing was performed with immunoSEQ multiplex PCR; in TCRdb, only in-frame clones are kept and a portion is missing. The sample lists about 520,000 clones; more than 65% were seen once. Sequenced material: PBMCs. This clonotype was sampled from a woman aged 40 to 55 in good health. Some clones in this sample may be carry-over from other donors' samples. The V gene is TRBV30, the J gene TRBJ2-6, with D perhaps TRBD2 (5 bases). For the CDR3, the DNA is TGTGCCTGCCAGGTCGGGACTGGGGCCAACGTCCTGACTTTC. This encodes CACQVGTGANVLTF.